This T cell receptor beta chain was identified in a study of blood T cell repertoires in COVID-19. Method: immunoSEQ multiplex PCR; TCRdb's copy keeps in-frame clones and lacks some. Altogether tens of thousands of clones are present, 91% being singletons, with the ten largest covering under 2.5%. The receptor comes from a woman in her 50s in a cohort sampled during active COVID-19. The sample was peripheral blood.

The DNA for the CDR3 is TGTGCCAGCAGCTGGGGGTCCCCACAGGGATTTCTCCAAGTATCCTACGAGCAGTACTTC. Amino acid sequence: CASSWGSPQGFLQVSYEQYF. The rearrangement joins TRBV5-4 to TRBJ2-7; tentative D call: TRBD1 (6 bases). Trimming stripped 3 bases from V and 1 base from J, with 29 bases between. CDR1 SGHNT and CDR2 YYREEE come from the germline V gene (reference sequence). The CDR3 has 20 amino acids.